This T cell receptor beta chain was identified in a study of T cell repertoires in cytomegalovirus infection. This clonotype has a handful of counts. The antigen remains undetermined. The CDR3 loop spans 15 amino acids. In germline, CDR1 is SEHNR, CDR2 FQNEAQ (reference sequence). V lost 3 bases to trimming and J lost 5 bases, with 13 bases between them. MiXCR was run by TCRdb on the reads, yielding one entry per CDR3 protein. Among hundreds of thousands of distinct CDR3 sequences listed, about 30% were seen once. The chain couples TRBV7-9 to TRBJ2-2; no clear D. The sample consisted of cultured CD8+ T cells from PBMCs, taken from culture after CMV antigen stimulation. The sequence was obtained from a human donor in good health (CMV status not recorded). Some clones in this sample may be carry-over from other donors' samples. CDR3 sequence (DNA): TGTGCCAGCAGCTTGTCGGCAGGAAAAACCGGGGAGCTGTTTTTT. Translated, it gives CASSLSAGKTGELFF.